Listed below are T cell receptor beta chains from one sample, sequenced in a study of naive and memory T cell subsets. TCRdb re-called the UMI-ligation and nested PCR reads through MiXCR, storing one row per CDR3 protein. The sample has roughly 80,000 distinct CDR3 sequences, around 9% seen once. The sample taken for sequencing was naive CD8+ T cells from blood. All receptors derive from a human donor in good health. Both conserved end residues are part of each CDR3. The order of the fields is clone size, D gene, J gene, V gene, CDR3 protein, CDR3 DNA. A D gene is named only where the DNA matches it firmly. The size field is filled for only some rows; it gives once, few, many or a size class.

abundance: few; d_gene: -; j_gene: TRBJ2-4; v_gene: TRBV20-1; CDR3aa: CSAPEQDKGIQYF; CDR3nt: TGCAGTGCCCCCGAACAGGATAAGGGCATTCAGTACTTC
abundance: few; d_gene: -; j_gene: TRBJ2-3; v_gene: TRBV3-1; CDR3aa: CASSAHQLLSSGATDTQYF; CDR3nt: TGTGCCAGCAGCGCGCACCAGCTATTAAGTAGCGGAGCCACAGATACGCAGTATTTT
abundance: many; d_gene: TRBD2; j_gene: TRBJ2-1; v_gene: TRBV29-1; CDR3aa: CSVIGLADISYNEQFF; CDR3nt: TGCAGCGTCATAGGACTAGCGGACATCTCCTACAATGAGCAGTTCTTC
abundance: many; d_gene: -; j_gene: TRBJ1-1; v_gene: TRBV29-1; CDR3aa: CSARWDTEAFF; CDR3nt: TGCAGCGCAAGGTGGGACACTGAAGCTTTCTTT
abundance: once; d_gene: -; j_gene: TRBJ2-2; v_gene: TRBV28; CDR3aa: CASSFFANTGELFF; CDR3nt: TGTGCCAGCAGTTTCTTCGCGAACACCGGGGAGCTGTTTTTT
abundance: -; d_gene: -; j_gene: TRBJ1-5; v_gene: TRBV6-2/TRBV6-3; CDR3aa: CASRAYSNQPQHF; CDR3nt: TGTGCCAGCAGAGCCTATAGCAATCAGCCCCAGCATTTT
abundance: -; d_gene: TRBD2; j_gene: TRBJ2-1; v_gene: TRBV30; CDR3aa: CAWSGPGLAGGYEQFF; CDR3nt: TGTGCCTGGAGTGGCCCGGGACTAGCGGGAGGCTATGAGCAGTTCTTC
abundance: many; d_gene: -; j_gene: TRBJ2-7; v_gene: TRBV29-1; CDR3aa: CSGGDRIYEQYF; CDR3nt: TGCAGCGGCGGGGACAGAATCTACGAGCAGTACTTC
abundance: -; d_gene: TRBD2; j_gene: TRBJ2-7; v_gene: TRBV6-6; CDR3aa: CASSPSGTSVYEQYF; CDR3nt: TGTGCCAGCAGTCCCTCCGGGACTAGCGTATACGAGCAGTACTTC
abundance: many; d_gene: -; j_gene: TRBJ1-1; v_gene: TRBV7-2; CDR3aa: CASSLGLPTGITEAFF; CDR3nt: TGTGCCAGCAGCTTAGGTCTTCCAACAGGGATCACTGAAGCTTTCTTT
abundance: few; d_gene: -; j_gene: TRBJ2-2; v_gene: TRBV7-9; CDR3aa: CASTMRRVGTGELFF; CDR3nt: TGTGCCAGCACCATGCGCAGGGTTGGCACCGGGGAGCTGTTTTTT
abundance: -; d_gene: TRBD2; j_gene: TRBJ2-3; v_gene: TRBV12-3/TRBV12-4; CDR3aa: CASSPAGGPDTQYF; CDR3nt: TGTGCCAGCAGCCCAGCGGGAGGGCCAGATACGCAGTATTTT
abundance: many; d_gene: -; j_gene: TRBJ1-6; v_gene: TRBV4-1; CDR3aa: CASSQGPENSPLHF; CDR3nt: TGCGCCAGCAGCCAAGGTCCTGAAAATTCACCCCTCCACTTT
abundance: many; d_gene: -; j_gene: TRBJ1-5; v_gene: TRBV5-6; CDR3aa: CASSLGSQPQHF; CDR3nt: TGTGCCAGCAGCTTGGGATCTCAGCCCCAGCATTTT
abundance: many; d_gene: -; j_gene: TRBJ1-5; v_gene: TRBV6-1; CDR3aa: CASRTTQPQHF; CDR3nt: TGTGCCAGCAGGACCACGCAGCCCCAGCATTTT
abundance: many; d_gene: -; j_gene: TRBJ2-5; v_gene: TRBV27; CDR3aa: CASRTQGYQETQYF; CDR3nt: TGTGCCAGCAGGACCCAGGGGTACCAAGAGACCCAGTACTTC
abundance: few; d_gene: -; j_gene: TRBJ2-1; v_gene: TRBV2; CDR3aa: CASSPIGPPGESEQFF; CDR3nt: TGTGCCAGCAGCCCCATAGGGCCACCAGGGGAGTCTGAGCAGTTCTTC
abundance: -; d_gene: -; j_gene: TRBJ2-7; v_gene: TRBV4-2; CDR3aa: CASSGRTPEQYF; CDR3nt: TGTGCCAGCAGCGGCCGGACTCCGGAGCAGTACTTC
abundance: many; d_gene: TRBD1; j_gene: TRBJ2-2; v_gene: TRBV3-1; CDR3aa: CASSPEMTGAHGELFF; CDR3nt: TGTGCCAGCAGCCCCGAAATGACAGGGGCCCACGGGGAGCTGTTTTTT
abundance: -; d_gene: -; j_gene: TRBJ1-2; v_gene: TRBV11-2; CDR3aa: CASSGTSEGDTF; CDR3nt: TGTGCCAGCAGCGGGACCTCGGAAGGCGACACCTTC
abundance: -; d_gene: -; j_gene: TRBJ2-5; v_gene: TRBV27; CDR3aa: CASSQGGTQYF; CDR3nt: TGTGCCAGCAGCCAAGGGGGGACCCAGTACTTC
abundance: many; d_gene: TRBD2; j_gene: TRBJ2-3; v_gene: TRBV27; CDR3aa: CASSFPPGSGRTDTQYF; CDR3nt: TGTGCCAGCAGTTTCCCCCCGGGGAGCGGGAGAACAGATACGCAGTATTTT
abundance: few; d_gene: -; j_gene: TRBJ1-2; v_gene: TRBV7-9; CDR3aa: CASSPRDRGYTF; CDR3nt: TGTGCCAGCAGCCCCCGGGACCGAGGCTACACCTTC
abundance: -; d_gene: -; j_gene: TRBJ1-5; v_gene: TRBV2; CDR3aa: CASSHGDSNQPQHF; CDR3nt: TGTGCCAGCAGCCATGGAGATAGCAATCAGCCCCAGCATTTT
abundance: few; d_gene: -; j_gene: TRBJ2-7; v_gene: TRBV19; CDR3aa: CASRGDIAYEQYF; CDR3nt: TGTGCCAGTAGGGGGGACATTGCCTACGAGCAGTACTTC
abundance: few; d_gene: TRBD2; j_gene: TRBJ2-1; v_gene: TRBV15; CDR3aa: CATKTVAGGNNEQFF; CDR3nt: TGTGCCACCAAGACAGTAGCGGGAGGGAACAATGAGCAGTTCTTC
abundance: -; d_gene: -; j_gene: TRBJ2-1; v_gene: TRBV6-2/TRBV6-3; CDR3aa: CASRKGGIVNEQFF; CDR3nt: TGTGCCAGCAGGAAAGGGGGAATAGTCAATGAGCAGTTCTTC
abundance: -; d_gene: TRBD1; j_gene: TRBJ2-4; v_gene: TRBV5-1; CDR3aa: CASSPRQGTNIQYF; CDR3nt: TGCGCCAGCAGCCCTCGACAGGGGACAAACATTCAGTACTTC
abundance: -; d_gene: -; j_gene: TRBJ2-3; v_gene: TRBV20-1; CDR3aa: CSATIVGVADTQYF; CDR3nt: TGCAGTGCTACCATAGTGGGAGTGGCAGATACGCAGTATTTT
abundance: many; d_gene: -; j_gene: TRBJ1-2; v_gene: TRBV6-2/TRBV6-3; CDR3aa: CASSYSGDGGYTF; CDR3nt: TGTGCCAGCAGTTATTCGGGAGATGGGGGCTACACCTTC
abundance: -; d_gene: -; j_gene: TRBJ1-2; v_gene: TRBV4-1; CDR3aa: CASFSGQGYTF; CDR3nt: TGCGCCAGCTTCTCGGGGCAGGGCTACACCTTC
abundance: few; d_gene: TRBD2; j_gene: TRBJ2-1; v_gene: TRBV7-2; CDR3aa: CASSLEVEGSGRLYNEQFF; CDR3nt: TGTGCCAGCAGCTTAGAAGTTGAAGGTAGCGGGAGGTTATACAATGAGCAGTTCTTC
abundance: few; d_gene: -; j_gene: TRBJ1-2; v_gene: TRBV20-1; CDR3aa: CSARESDLFLYGYTF; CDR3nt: TGCAGTGCTAGAGAGTCCGACCTGTTTCTCTATGGCTACACCTTC
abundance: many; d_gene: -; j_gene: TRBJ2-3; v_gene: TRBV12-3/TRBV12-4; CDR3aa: CASSEAHTPPDTQYF; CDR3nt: TGTGCCAGCAGCGAGGCCCACACGCCTCCGGATACGCAGTATTTT
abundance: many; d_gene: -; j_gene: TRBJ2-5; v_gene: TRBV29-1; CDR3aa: CSVVDPARLNWGETQYF; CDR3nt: TGCAGCGTTGTAGACCCAGCGAGGCTGAACTGGGGAGAGACCCAGTACTTC
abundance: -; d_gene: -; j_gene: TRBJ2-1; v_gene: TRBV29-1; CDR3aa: CSVEGPMGTRIDEQFF; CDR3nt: TGCAGCGTTGAAGGTCCCATGGGGACTCGAATTGATGAGCAGTTCTTC
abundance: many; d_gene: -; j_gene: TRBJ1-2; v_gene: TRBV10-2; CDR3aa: CASTGVAFSKSHHGYTF; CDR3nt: TGCGCCAGCACAGGGGTCGCATTTTCCAAGTCCCACCATGGCTACACCTTC
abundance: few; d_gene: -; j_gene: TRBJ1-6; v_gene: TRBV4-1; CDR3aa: CASSDSGVGNSPLHF; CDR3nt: TGCGCCAGCAGCGATTCAGGGGTGGGTAATTCACCCCTCCACTTT
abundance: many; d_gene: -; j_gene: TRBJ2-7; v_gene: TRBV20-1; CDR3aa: CSAPGAVFADEQYF; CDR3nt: TGCAGTGCCCCGGGAGCGGTATTTGCGGACGAGCAGTACTTC
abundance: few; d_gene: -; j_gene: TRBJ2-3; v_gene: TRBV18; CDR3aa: CASSPGALLSTDTQYF; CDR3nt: TGTGCCAGCTCACCGGGGGCACTGTTAAGCACAGATACGCAGTATTTT